One sample yielded the 32 T cell receptor beta chains listed below, sequenced in a study of PD-L1 blockade in urothelial cancer. Sample time point: pretreatment peripheral blood. Sequencing was performed with immunoSEQ multiplex PCR; in TCRdb, only in-frame clones are kept and a portion is missing. The sample has tens of thousands of clones, about three quarters seen once; the top ten hold under 4.5%. The sample was PBMCs, taken around atezolizumab (anti-PD-L1) treatment. The receptors shown here come from a man in his 70s with urothelial cancer.

The chain is built from TRBV29-1 and TRBJ1-2, with D possibly being TRBD1 (5 bases). Germline V gene sequence: CDR1 SQVTM, CDR2 ANQGSEA. The length of the CDR3 is 13 residues. V shed 7 bases and J shed 6 bases, with 18 bases lying between them. In nucleotides, the CDR3 is TGCAGCGGGGGACCCGCGGGATCGAATGGCTACACCTTC. Translated: CSGGPAGSNGYTF.

In its sample, this clone was seen a few times. The CDR3 nucleotides are TGTGCCAGCAGCGCTCGAGCGGGAACTGAAGCTTTCTTT. As protein: CASSARAGTEAFF. J is TRBJ1-1 and V is TRBV9; D is unresolved. The CDR3 has 13 amino acids. Germline-derived CDR1 and CDR2 are SGDLS and YYNGEE. Trimming stripped 3 bases from V and 5 bases from J, with 11 bases between.

This chain uses TRBV15 with TRBJ2-1; 8 positions agree with TRBD2. The germline V gene has CDR1 LNHNV and CDR2 YYDKDF (reference sequence). V was clipped by 4 bases and J by 3 bases; unmatched bases: 8. The CDR3 loop spans 16 amino acids. The CDR3 is CATSTQAGVRYNEQFF. CDR3 bases: TGTGCCACCAGCACACAAGCGGGGGTCCGCTACAATGAGCAGTTCTTC.

The V call is TRBV7-8, the J call TRBJ2-1; 8 bases match TRBD2. V gave up 4 bases and J gave up 4 bases; unmatched junction bases: 9. Germline V lookup: CDR1 SGHVS, CDR2 FQNEAQ. This CDR3 contains 16 residues. The CDR3 DNA reads as TGTGCCAGCAGCTCTACAGCGGGAGTAAGGTACAATGAGCAGTTCTTC. Translating it yields CASSSTAGVRYNEQFF.

This clone came up once. The chain employs TRBV7-3 and TRBJ2-3; 8 bases are a match to TRBD2. Germline V gene sequence: CDR1 SGHTA, CDR2 FQGTGA. The trim removed 5 bases at V and 7 bases at J, leaving 11 bases unmatched. The CDR3 has 15 amino acids. CDR3 region: CASSPLAGRENTQYF. The CDR3 region has the DNA TGTGCCAGCAGCCCCTTAGCGGGGCGAGAAAATACGCAGTATTTT.

This clone turned up a few times. This sequence joins TRBV19 and TRBJ1-6; 7 bases map to TRBD1. The germline gives CDR1 LNHDA, CDR2 SQIVND (reference sequence). The CDR3 has 14 residues. V lost 5 bases to trimming and J lost 9 bases; unmatched junction nucleotides: 7. In nucleotides, the CDR3 is TGTGCCAGTAGTTCGACAGGGTGGGCTTCACCCCTCCACTTT. Its translation is CASSSTGWASPLHF.

This chain uses TRBV6-6 with TRBJ1-2; D uncertain. V was pared by 0 bases and J by 8 bases, with 7 bases between. This CDR3 region has 12 residues. Germline CDR1 reads MNHNY; CDR2 reads SVGAGI (reference sequence). The CDR3 bases are TGTGCCAGCAGTTACTCGCGGGAGGGCTACACCTTC. This gives the protein CASSYSREGYTF.

The chain has TRBV19 and TRBJ2-3, with D uncertain. The CDR3 has 13 amino acids. Germline values: CDR1 LNHDA, CDR2 SQIVND (reference sequence). Trimming took off 4 bases at V and 4 bases at J, with 9 bases between the two ends. The CDR3 DNA reads TGTGCCAGTAGTAGAGGCTTACCAGATACGCAGTATTTT. Amino acid sequence: CASSRGLPDTQYF.

The chain links TRBV19 to TRBJ2-2, with D unclear. CDR3 length: 15 amino acids. The germline V gene encodes CDR1 LNHDA and CDR2 SQIVND (reference sequence). V gave up 6 bases and J gave up 3 bases, with 14 bases separating them. DNA of the CDR3: TGTGCCAGTAGGTTCAAAGGCCAGGACACCGGGGAGCTGTTTTTT. Residues: CASRFKGQDTGELFF.

The chain combines TRBV19 with TRBJ1-5, with 9 bases fitting TRBD1. From germline, CDR1 is LNHDA and CDR2 SQIVND (reference sequence). J was trimmed by 7 bases and V by 4 bases; bases with no gene match: 2. The CDR3 is made up of 13 amino acids. The CDR3 spells CASSKQGAQPQHF. For the CDR3, the DNA is TGTGCCAGTAGTAAACAGGGGGCGCAGCCCCAGCATTTT.

Only one count was recorded for this clone. The V gene is TRBV18, the J gene TRBJ2-7; no firm D call. The germline CDR1 and CDR2 sequences are KGHSH and LQKENI. This CDR3 spans 13 amino acids. Between the trimmed V and J ends, which lost 3 bases and 5 bases, there was a span of 11 bases. The DNA for the CDR3 is TGTGCCAGCTCACCCAAATCTAACCACGAGCAGTACTTC. Amino acids: CASSPKSNHEQYF.

A few counts support this clone. This chain uses TRBV5-4 with TRBJ1-2, with 9 positions matching TRBD1. Germline V gene lookup returns CDR1 SGHNT and CDR2 YYREEE (reference sequence). The CDR3 has 13 amino acids. The J segment lost 10 bases and the V segment lost 4 bases, leaving 8 bases of the junction unmatched. CDR3 sequence (DNA): TGTGCCAGCAGCCCTAGGACAGGGGTCGACTACACCTTC. Translation: CASSPRTGVDYTF.

This clone was seen a single time. This chain uses TRBV28 with TRBJ1-5; TRBD1 agrees at 9 bases. Germline values: CDR1 MDHEN, CDR2 SYDVKM. V was clipped by 7 bases and J by 6 bases; unmatched bases: 13. This CDR3 has 16 residues. CDR3 protein: CASTSLDRGDFQPQHF. The CDR3 region has the DNA TGTGCCAGCACCTCCCTGGACAGGGGCGATTTTCAGCCCCAGCATTTT. Variable domain in full (rest from reference TRBV28 and TRBJ1-5): DVKVTQSSRYLVKRTGEKVFLECVQDMDHENMFWYRQDPGLGLRLIYFSYDVKMKEKGDIPEGYSVSREKKERFSLILESASTNQTSMYLCASTSLDRGDFQPQHFGDGTRLSIL.

The chain joins TRBV7-2 to TRBJ2-7; D gene ambiguous. Germline CDR1 reads SGHTA; CDR2 reads FQGNSA. The CDR3 sequence is 14 residues long. The V gene lost 1 base and the J gene lost 3 bases, with 10 bases spanning the gap. The CDR3 nucleotides are TGTGCCAGCAGCTTAGGCTCTCGGGTCTACGAGCAGTACTTC. It is translated as CASSLGSRVYEQYF.

The chain has TRBV6-6 and TRBJ2-3, with 9 bases that match TRBD2. The junction had 9 bases not matched to a gene; V was cut back by 4 bases and J by 4 bases. CDR3 size: 16 residues. Germline lookup yields CDR1 MNHNY and CDR2 SVGAGI (reference sequence). The CDR3 loop reads CASSSPGGGGADTQYF. In DNA form, the CDR3 reads TGTGCCAGCAGTTCCCCTGGCGGGGGGGGCGCAGATACGCAGTATTTT.

The gene calls are TRBV5-1 and TRBJ2-1; a possible D gene is TRBD2 (7 bases). From germline, CDR1 is SGHRS and CDR2 YFSETQ. Trimming took off 0 bases at V and 3 bases at J, with 13 bases between the two ends. CDR3 length equals 16 residues. The DNA of the CDR3 is TGCGCCAGCAGCTTGGGAGGGGGGGGGAGCTACAATGAGCAGTTCTTC. It yields the protein CASSLGGGGSYNEQFF. The whole variable domain, remainder taken from reference TRBV5-1 and TRBJ2-1, is KAGVTQTPRYLIKTRGQQVTLSCSPISGHRSVSWYQQTPGQGLQFLFEYFSETQRNKGNFPGRFSGRQFSNSRSEMNVSTLELGDSALYLCASSLGGGGSYNEQFFGPGTRLTVL.

The rearrangement uses TRBV2 and TRBJ1-4; D may be TRBD1 (6 bases). V was pared by 7 bases and J by 6 bases, with 18 bases between. Germline-derived CDR1 and CDR2 are SNHLY and FYNNEI. This CDR3 has 15 residues. In DNA form, the CDR3 reads TGTGCCAGCAAAAAGGTAGTAGGGACATATGAAAAACTGTTTTTT. This translates into CASKKVVGTYEKLFF.

There are a few counts of this clone. The genes are TRBV7-2 and TRBJ2-3; 7 bases line up with TRBD1. CDR3 size: 15 residues. Germline loops: CDR1 SGHTA, CDR2 FQGNSA. Trimming at V came to 5 bases and at J to 0 bases, leaving 5 bases not matched to a gene. The CDR3 DNA follows: TGTGCCAGCAGCACGGGACAGTTTAGCACAGATACGCAGTATTTT. This encodes CASSTGQFSTDTQYF.

The rearrangement uses TRBV2 and TRBJ1-2; 7 nucleotides match TRBD1. Germline-derived CDR1 and CDR2 are SNHLY and FYNNEI. The ends lost 4 bases at V and 8 bases at J; junction bases unmatched: 10. The CDR3 length is 14 residues. This CDR3 is CASSADRVSEGYTF. The CDR3 region has the DNA TGTGCCAGCAGTGCTGACAGGGTTTCGGAAGGCTACACCTTC.

The V gene is TRBV6-6, the J gene TRBJ2-6; D is possibly TRBD1 (6 bases). The germline V and J ends were trimmed by 1 base and 0 bases, with 7 bases remaining between them. Germline V gives CDR1 MNHNY, CDR2 SVGAGI (reference sequence). This CDR3 spans 16 amino acids. CDR3 DNA sequence: TGTGCCAGCAGTTACTGGACAGACTCTGGGGCCAACGTCCTGACTTTC. Amino acid sequence: CASSYWTDSGANVLTF.

The J gene is TRBJ2-5, the V gene TRBV20-1; D is possibly TRBD2 (7 bases). Germline V lookup: CDR1 DFQATT, CDR2 SNEGSKA (reference sequence). CDR3 length: 10 residues. The CDR3 is CSLGGPSQYF. DNA for the CDR3: TGCAGCCTCGGGGGGCCATCCCAGTACTTC.

The chain combines TRBV5-1 with TRBJ2-7; D unclear. V dropped 4 bases and J dropped 3 bases, with 8 bases sitting between them. This CDR3 is built from 12 residues. Germline CDR1 is SGHRS and CDR2 is YFSETQ. The CDR3: CASSLDRYEQYF. In DNA, the CDR3 is TGCGCCAGCAGCCTAGACCGCTACGAGCAGTACTTC.

The chain couples TRBV7-9 to TRBJ1-3; D remains unclear. This CDR3 is built from 15 residues. The germline V gene has CDR1 SEHNR and CDR2 FQNEAQ (reference sequence). V was shortened by 3 bases and J by 4 bases, with 13 bases between the two germline ends. The CDR3 nucleotides are TGTGCCAGCAGCTTTACGGGGTTTACAGGAAACACCATATATTTT. Translation: CASSFTGFTGNTIYF.

The gene calls are TRBV25-1 and TRBJ1-4; D gene unclear. The V gene's germline CDR1 is MGHDK and CDR2 SYGVNS. Trimming took off 7 bases at V and 15 bases at J, with 24 bases between the two ends. The CDR3 runs to 14 residues. The CDR3 region is CASTSPGEAVEVFF. DNA of the CDR3: TGTGCCAGCACCTCCCCCGGGGAGGCGGTAGAGGTGTTTTTT. Complete variable domain (other parts from reference TRBV25-1 and TRBJ1-4): EADIYQTPRYLVIGTGKKITLECSQTMGHDKMYWYQQDPGMELHLIHYSYGVNSTEKGDLSSESTVSRIRTEHFPLTLESARPSHTSQYLCASTSPGEAVEVFFGSGTQLSVL.

The CDR3 nucleotides read TGTGCCAGCAGCTTGGGACAGAGTAATCAGCCCCAGCATTTT. Protein: CASSLGQSNQPQHF. The V and J genes are TRBV5-5 and TRBJ1-5; TRBD1 might be the D (5 bases). This CDR3 is 14 amino acids long. The germline V gene has CDR1 SGHKS and CDR2 YYEKEE (reference sequence). V was shortened by 0 bases and J by 4 bases, with 8 bases between the two germline ends.

The chain couples TRBV11-3 to TRBJ1-2, with TRBD1 as a possible D gene (5 bases). Trimming stripped 4 bases from V and 4 bases from J, with 19 bases between. Germline V lookup: CDR1 SGHNT, CDR2 YENEEA. There are 16 residues in the CDR3. For the CDR3, the DNA is TGTGCCAGCAGCTCTGAGGGGAGGGGCAGCTCCTATGGCTACACCTTC. This sequence encodes CASSSEGRGSSYGYTF.

The gene calls are TRBV7-2 and TRBJ2-1; 13 nucleotides align to TRBD2. The CDR3 totals 16 residues. The V segment lost 5 bases and the J segment 10 bases; nucleotides outside the gene matches: 11. Germline V gene sequence: CDR1 SGHTA, CDR2 FQGNSA. CDR3 protein: CASSRTSGGYGGEQFF. CDR3 coding DNA: TGTGCCAGCAGCCGGACTAGCGGGGGCTACGGGGGGGAGCAGTTCTTC.

This chain links TRBV5-4 with TRBJ2-5, with D perhaps matching TRBD1 (5 bases). This CDR3 region has 15 residues. The ends were cut back, 1 base at V and 0 bases at J, with 10 bases in the middle. The germline V gene has CDR1 SGHNT and CDR2 YYREEE (reference sequence). DNA for the CDR3: TGTGCCAGCAGCTTGCCAGGGCCGTACCAAGAGACCCAGTACTTC. Amino acid sequence: CASSLPGPYQETQYF. The whole variable domain, remainder taken from reference TRBV5-4 and TRBJ2-5, is ETGVTQSPTHLIKTRGQQVTLRCSSQSGHNTVSWYQQALGQGPQFIFQYYREEENGRGNFPPRFSGLQFPNYSSELNVNALELDDSALYLCASSLPGPYQETQYFGPGTRLLVL.

The chain employs TRBV9 and TRBJ2-1, with D possibly matching TRBD1 (6 bases). The length of the CDR3 is 14 residues. From germline, CDR1 is SGDLS and CDR2 YYNGEE. Trimming removed 3 bases from V and 5 bases from J, with 12 bases in between. CDR3 bases: TGTGCCAGCAGCGCTCCGGGACACCACAATGAGCAGTTCTTC. It yields the protein CASSAPGHHNEQFF.

This rearrangement joins TRBV11-1 to TRBJ2-1; 7 bases line up with TRBD2. The CDR3 is 13 residues long. CDR1 is SGHAT and CDR2 is FQDESV in the germline V gene (reference sequence). The ends lost 5 bases at V and 9 bases at J; junction bases unmatched: 7. In DNA, the CDR3 is TGTGCCAGCAGCCATACTAGCGATAGTGAGCAGTTCTTC. This gives the protein CASSHTSDSEQFF. Full variable domain (outside the CDR3, taken from reference TRBV11-1 and TRBJ2-1): EAEVAQSPRYKITEKSQAVAFWCDPISGHATLYWYRQILGQGPELLVQFQDESVVDDSQLPKDRFSAERLKGVDSTLKIQPAELGDSAMYLCASSHTSDSEQFFGPGTRLTVL.

This clone was observed a few times. The V call is TRBV7-2, the J call TRBJ1-2, with 9 bases aligning to TRBD1. CDR3 length equals 14 residues. Per germline, CDR1 SGHTA and CDR2 FQGNSA. J lost 7 bases, V lost 3 bases, and 6 bases had no gene match. CDR3 DNA: TGTGCCAGCAGCTTTGGGGACAGGGCAGGTGGCTACACCTTC. Its translation is CASSFGDRAGGYTF.

This chain uses TRBV27 with TRBJ2-1; 9 bases are a match to TRBD2. CDR1 is MNHEY, CDR2 SMNVEV, per germline (reference sequence). Trimming cost V 8 bases and J 0 bases; bases outside gene matches: 23. The CDR3 contains 21 residues. The CDR3 DNA is TGTGCCAGCGCCGTTACAGCGCCGGGACTAGCAGGGATAAGCTCCTACAATGAGCAGTTCTTC. Translating it yields CASAVTAPGLAGISSYNEQFF.